These 3 T cell receptor beta chains came from one sample sequenced in a study of T cells in tumors after PD-1 blockade. Using immunoSEQ multiplex PCR, the repertoire was profiled, and TCRdb retains in-frame clones only, with some absent. The sample includes roughly 49,000 clones, roughly 80% of them seen just once. Sequencing used PBMCs, obtained before anti-PD-1 treatment. The receptors were gathered from a human donor with basal cell carcinoma.

The table lists this clone with a few counts. Other DNA sequences in the sample encode the same CDR3. This chain links TRBV3-1 (or the pseudogene TRBV3-2) with TRBJ1-6; no reliable D call. Germline lookup yields CDR1 LGHDT and CDR2 YNNKEL (reference sequence). Trimming removed 4 bases at V and 7 bases at J, with 11 bases between. The CDR3 is 14 amino acids. DNA of the CDR3: TGTGCCAGCAGCCCCCCAGTCCCAAATTCACCCCTCCACTTT. Its translation: CASSPPVPNSPLHF.

The CDR3 region is CASSGNRPAGGYTF. The CDR3 coding sequence is TGTGCCAGCAGCGGTAACCGGCCGGCGGGGGGCTACACCTTC. J is TRBJ1-2 and V is TRBV9; no definite D call. V was cut by 3 bases and J by 8 bases, with 17 bases left in between. The CDR3 covers 14 residues. CDR1 and CDR2 (germline): SGDLS, YYNGEE.

The rearrangement joins TRBV5-4 to TRBJ2-1; 7 bases agree with TRBD2. Germline CDR1 reads SGHNT; CDR2 reads YYREEE (reference sequence). After removal of 3 bases from V and 0 bases from J, the junction contained 6 bases not matched to a gene. CDR3 length: 16 residues. Here the CDR3 DNA reads TGTGCCAGCAGCTCCCAAAGCGGGGACTCCTACAATGAGCAGTTCTTC. As protein: CASSSQSGDSYNEQFF. The whole variable domain, filled in from reference TRBV5-4 and TRBJ2-1, reads ETGVTQSPTHLIKTRGQQVTLRCSSQSGHNTVSWYQQALGQGPQFIFQYYREEENGRGNFPPRFSGLQFPNYSSELNVNALELDDSALYLCASSSQSGDSYNEQFFGPGTRLTVL.